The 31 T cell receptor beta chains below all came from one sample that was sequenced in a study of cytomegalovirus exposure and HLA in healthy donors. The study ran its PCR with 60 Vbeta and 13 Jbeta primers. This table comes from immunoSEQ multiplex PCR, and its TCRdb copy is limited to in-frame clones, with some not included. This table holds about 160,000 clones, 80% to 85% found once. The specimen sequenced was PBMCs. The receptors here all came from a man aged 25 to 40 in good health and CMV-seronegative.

For the CDR3, the DNA is TGCGCCAGCGGAACTGGGGTGACAGGTGGCGAGCAGTACTTC. Translated: CASGTGVTGGEQYF. The chain combines TRBV5-1 with TRBJ2-7, with D possibly being TRBD1 (6 bases). CDR3 size: 14 residues. Germline CDR1 reads SGHRS; CDR2 reads YFSETQ. V lost 7 bases to trimming and J lost 6 bases, with 20 bases between them.

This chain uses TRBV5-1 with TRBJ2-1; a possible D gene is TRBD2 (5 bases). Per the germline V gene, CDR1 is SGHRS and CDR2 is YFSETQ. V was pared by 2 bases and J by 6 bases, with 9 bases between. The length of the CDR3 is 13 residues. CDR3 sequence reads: CASSLLGGNEQFF. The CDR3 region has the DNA TGCGCCAGCAGCTTACTAGGCGGCAATGAGCAGTTCTTC.

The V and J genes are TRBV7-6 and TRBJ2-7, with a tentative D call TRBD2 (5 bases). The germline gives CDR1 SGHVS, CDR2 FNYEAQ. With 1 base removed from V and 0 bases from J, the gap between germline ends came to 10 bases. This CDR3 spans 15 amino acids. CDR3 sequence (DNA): TGTGCCAGCAGCTTAGGTGGCGGAGGCTCCTACGAGCAGTACTTC. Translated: CASSLGGGGSYEQYF. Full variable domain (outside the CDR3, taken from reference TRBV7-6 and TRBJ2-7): GAGVSQSPRYKVTKRGQDVALRCDPISGHVSLYWYRQALGQGPEFLTYFNYEAQQDKSGLPNDRFSAERPEGSISTLTIQRTEQRDSAMYRCASSLGGGGSYEQYFGPGTRLTVT.

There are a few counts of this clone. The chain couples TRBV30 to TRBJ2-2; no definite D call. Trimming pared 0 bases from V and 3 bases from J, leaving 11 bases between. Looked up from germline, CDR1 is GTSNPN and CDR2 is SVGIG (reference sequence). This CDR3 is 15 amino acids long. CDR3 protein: CAWSVLPSYTGELFF. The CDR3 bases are TGTGCCTGGAGTGTACTTCCTAGTTACACCGGGGAGCTGTTTTTT. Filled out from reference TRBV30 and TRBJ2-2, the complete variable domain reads SQTIHQWPATLVQPVGSPLSLECTVEGTSNPNLYWYRQAAGRGLQLLFYSVGIGQISSEVPQNLSASRPQDRQFILSSKKLLLSDSGFYLCAWSVLPSYTGELFFGEGSRLTVL.

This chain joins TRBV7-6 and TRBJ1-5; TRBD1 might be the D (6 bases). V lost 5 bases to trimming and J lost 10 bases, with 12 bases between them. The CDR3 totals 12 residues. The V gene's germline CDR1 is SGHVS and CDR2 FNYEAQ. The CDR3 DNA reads TGTGCCAGCAGCCCGACAGGAATCCCCCAGCATTTT. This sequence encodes CASSPTGIPQHF.

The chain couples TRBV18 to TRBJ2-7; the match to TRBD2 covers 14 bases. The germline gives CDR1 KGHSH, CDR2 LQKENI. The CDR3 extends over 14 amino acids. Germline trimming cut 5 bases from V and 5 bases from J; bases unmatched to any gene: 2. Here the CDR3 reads CASSRLAGGDEQYF. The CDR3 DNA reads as TGTGCCAGCTCAAGACTAGCGGGGGGGGACGAGCAGTACTTC.

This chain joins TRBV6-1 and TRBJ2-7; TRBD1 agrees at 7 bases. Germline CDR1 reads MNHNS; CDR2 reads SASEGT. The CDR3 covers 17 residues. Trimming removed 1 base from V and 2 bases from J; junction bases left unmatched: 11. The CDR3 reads CASSEDVWGTEAYEQYF. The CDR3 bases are TGTGCCAGCAGTGAAGATGTTTGGGGGACAGAAGCCTACGAGCAGTACTTC.

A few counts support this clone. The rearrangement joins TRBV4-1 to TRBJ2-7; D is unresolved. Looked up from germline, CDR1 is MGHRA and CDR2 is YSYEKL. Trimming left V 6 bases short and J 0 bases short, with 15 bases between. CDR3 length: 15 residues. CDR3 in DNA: TGCGCCAGCAGACTAACAACAACCAGCTCCTACGAGCAGTACTTC. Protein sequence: CASRLTTTSSYEQYF.

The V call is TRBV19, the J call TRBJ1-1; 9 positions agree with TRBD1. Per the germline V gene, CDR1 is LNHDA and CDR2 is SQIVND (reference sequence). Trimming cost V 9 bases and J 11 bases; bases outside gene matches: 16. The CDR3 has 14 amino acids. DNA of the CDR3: TGTGCCAGGAGTGGATTAGGGACAGGGTCTTACGCTTTCTTT. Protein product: CARSGLGTGSYAFF.

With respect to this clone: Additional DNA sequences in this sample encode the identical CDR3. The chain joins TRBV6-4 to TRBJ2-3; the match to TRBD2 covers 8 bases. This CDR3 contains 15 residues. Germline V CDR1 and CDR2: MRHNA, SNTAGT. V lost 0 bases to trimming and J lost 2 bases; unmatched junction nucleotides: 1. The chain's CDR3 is CASSDSAGATDTQYF. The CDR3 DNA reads TGTGCCAGCAGTGACTCAGCGGGAGCCACAGATACGCAGTATTTT.

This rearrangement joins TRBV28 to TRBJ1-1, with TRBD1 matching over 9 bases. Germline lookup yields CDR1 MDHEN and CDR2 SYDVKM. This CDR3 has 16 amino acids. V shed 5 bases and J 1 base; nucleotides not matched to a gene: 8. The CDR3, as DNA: TGTGCCAGCAGTCATAGGGACAGGGCAGGGAACACTGAAGCTTTCTTT. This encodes CASSHRDRAGNTEAFF.

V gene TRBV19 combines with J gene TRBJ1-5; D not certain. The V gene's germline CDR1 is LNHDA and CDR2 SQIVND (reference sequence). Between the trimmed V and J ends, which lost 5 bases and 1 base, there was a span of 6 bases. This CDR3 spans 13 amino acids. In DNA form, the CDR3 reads TGTGCCAGTAGTCGACAAAGCAATCAGCCCCAGCATTTT. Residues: CASSRQSNQPQHF.

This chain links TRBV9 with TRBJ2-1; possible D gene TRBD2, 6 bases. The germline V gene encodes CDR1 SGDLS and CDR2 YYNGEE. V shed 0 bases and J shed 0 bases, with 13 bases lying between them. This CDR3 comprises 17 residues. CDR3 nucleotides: TGTGCCAGCAGCGTAGTTACGGGGGTAAGCTCCTACAATGAGCAGTTCTTC. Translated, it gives CASSVVTGVSSYNEQFF.

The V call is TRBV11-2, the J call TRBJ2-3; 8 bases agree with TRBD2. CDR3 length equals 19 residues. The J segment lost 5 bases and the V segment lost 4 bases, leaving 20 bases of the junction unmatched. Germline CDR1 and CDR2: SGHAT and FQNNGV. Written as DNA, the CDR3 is TGTGCCAGCAGCTCCCCTGGGCTTGGACGGAAGCGGGAGAAAGATACGCAGTATTTT. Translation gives CASSSPGLGRKREKDTQYF.

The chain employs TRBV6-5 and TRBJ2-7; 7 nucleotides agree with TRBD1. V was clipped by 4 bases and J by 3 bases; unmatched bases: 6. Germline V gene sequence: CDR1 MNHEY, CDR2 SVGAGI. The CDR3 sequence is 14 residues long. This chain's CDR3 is CASSSWDRHYEQYF. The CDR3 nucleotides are TGTGCCAGCAGTTCGTGGGACAGACACTACGAGCAGTACTTC.

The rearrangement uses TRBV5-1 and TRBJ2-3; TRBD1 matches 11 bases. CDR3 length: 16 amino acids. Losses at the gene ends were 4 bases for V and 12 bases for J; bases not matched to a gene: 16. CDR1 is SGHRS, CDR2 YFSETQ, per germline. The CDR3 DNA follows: TGCGCCAGCAGCCAAGGCCTGGGGACAGGGGGTTTCTTTCAGTATTTT. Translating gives CASSQGLGTGGFFQYF.

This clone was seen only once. The CDR3 DNA follows: TGTGCCAGCAGCTTGGGCGGGACAGGCCCAACGGTAAATGAGCAGTTCTTC. This codes for CASSLGGTGPTVNEQFF. The rearrangement joins TRBV11-3 to TRBJ2-1; 8 bases line up with TRBD1. The CDR3 sequence is 17 residues long. Germline CDR1 SGHNT, CDR2 YENEEA. V shed 3 bases and J 7 bases; nucleotides not matched to a gene: 14. The whole variable domain, remainder taken from reference TRBV11-3 and TRBJ2-1, is EAGVVQSPRYKIIEKKQPVAFWCNPISGHNTLYWYLQNLGQGPELLIRYENEEAVDDSQLPKDRFSAERLKGVDSTLKIQPAELGDSAVYLCASSLGGTGPTVNEQFFGPGTRLTVL.

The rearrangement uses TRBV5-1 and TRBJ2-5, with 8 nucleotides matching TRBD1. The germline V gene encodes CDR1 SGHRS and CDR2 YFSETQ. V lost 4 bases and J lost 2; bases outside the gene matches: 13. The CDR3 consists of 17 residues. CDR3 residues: CASSKQPGTGQQETQYF. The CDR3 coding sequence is TGCGCCAGCAGCAAGCAGCCGGGGACAGGACAACAAGAGACCCAGTACTTC.

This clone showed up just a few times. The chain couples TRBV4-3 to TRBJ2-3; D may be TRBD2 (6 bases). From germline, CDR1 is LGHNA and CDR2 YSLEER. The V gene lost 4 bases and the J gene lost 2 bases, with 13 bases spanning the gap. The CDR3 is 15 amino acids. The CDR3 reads CASSPGTSDTDTQYF. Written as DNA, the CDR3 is TGCGCCAGCAGCCCCGGGACTTCCGACACAGATACGCAGTATTTT.

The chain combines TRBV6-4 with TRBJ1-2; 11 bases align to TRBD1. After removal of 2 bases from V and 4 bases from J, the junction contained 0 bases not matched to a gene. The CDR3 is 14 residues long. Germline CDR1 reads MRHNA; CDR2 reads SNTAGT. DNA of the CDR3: TGTGCCAGCAGTGACGGGACAGGGGGCTATGGCTACACCTTC. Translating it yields CASSDGTGGYGYTF.

The CDR3 loop reads CASSGTQGGETQYF. CDR3 coding DNA: TGTGCCAGCAGCGGGACTCAAGGGGGCGAGACCCAGTACTTC. This rearrangement joins TRBV9 to TRBJ2-5; TRBD1 matches 7 bases. The CDR3 length is 14 residues. Germline CDR1 is SGDLS and CDR2 is YYNGEE. Unmatched junction bases numbered 7, after V lost 3 bases and J lost 5 bases.

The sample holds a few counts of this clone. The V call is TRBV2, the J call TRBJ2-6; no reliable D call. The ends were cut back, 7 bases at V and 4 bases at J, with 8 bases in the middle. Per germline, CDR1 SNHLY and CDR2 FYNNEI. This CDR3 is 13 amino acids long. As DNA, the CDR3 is TGTGCCAGCAACCCACAGGGGGCCAACGTCCTGACTTTC. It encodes CASNPQGANVLTF.

The CDR3 DNA is TGCAGCGTTGAAGTTGCGGGGAGTCATCAGCCCCAGCATTTT. This sequence encodes CSVEVAGSHQPQHF. The chain joins TRBV29-1 to TRBJ1-5; D gene ambiguous. V lost 1 base and J lost 5, with 12 bases in between. The germline V gene has CDR1 SQVTM and CDR2 ANQGSEA. The CDR3 is 14 residues long.

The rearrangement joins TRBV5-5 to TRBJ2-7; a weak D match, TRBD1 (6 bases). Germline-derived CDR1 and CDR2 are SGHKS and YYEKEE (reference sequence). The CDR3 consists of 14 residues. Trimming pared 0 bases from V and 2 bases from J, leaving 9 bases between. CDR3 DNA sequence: TGTGCCAGCAGCTTGGTAGCAGGGGCCTACGAGCAGTACTTC. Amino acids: CASSLVAGAYEQYF.

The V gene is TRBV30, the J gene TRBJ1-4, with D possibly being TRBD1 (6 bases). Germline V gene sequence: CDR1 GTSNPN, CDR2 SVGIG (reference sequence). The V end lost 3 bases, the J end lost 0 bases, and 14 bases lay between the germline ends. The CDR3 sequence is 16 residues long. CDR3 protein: CAWRKGQFATNEKLFF. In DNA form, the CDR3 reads TGTGCCTGGAGGAAGGGACAATTTGCAACTAATGAAAAACTGTTTTTT.

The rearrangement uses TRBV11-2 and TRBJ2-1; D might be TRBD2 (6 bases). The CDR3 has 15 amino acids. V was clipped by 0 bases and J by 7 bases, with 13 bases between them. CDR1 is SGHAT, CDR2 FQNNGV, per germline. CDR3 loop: CASSLEIGTLNEQFF. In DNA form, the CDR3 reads TGTGCCAGCAGCTTAGAAATCGGGACTTTGAATGAGCAGTTCTTC.

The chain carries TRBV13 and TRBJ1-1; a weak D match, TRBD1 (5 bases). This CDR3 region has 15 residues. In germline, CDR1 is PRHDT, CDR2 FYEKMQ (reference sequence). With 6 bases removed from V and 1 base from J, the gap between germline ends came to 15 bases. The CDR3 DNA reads TGTGCCAGCAGTCTTAGACAGTTTCAGAACACTGAAGCTTTCTTT. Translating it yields CASSLRQFQNTEAFF.

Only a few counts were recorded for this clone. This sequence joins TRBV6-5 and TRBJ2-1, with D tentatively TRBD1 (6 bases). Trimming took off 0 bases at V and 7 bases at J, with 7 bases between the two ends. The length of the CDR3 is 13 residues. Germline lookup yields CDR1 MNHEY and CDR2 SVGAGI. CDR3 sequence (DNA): TGTGCCAGCAGTTACTCGGGGGCGAATGAGCAGTTCTTC. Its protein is CASSYSGANEQFF.

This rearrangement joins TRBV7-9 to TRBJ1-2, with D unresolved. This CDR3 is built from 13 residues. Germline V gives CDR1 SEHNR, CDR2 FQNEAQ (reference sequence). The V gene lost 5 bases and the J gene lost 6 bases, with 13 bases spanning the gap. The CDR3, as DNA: TGTGCCAGCAGCCCTACCGTAGCTCATGGCTACACCTTC. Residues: CASSPTVAHGYTF.

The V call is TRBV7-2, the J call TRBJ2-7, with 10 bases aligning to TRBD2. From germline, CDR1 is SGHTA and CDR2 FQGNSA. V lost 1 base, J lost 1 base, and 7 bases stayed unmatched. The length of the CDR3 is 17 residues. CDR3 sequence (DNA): TGTGCCAGCAGCTTAGGCAGGGCGACTAGCGGGTCCTACGAGCAGTACTTC. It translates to CASSLGRATSGSYEQYF.

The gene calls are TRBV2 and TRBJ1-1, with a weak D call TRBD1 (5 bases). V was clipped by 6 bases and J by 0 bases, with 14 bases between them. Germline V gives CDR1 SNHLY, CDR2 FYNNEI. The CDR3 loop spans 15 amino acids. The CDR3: CASRTDRLMNTEAFF. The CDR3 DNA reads TGTGCCAGCAGGACAGACAGACTGATGAACACTGAAGCTTTCTTT.